This T cell receptor (beta chain) is drawn from a study of OX40 agonist ivuxolimab in advanced cancers. V was trimmed by 2 bases and J by 5 bases, leaving 19 bases between them. This CDR3 is 15 amino acids long. Germline CDR1 reads GTSNPN; CDR2 reads SVGIG (reference sequence). This clone was counted a few times. Profiled with immunoSEQ multiplex PCR; TCRdb holds only in-frame clones, not every one. Among roughly 60,000 clones listed, about 80% were seen once. Drawing of blood for sampling happened at baseline, at cycle 4 day 1, and at cycle 7 day 1. The clonotype originates from an adult with an advanced solid tumor such as melanoma, head and neck, liver or kidney cancer. The rearrangement links TRBV30 to TRBJ2-7; D remains ambiguous. Here the sequenced sample was CD4+ or CD8+ T cells sorted from blood, taken in a trial of the OX40 agonist ivuxolimab. This chain's CDR3 is CAWSWLPSAEDEQYF. The CDR3 bases are TGTGCCTGGAGTTGGCTACCCTCCGCAGAGGACGAGCAGTACTTC. Combining the CDR3 with reference TRBV30 and TRBJ2-7 gives the whole variable domain SQTIHQWPATLVQPVGSPLSLECTVEGTSNPNLYWYRQAAGRGLQLLFYSVGIGQISSEVPQNLSASRPQDRQFILSSKKLLLSDSGFYLCAWSWLPSAEDEQYFGPGTRLTVT.